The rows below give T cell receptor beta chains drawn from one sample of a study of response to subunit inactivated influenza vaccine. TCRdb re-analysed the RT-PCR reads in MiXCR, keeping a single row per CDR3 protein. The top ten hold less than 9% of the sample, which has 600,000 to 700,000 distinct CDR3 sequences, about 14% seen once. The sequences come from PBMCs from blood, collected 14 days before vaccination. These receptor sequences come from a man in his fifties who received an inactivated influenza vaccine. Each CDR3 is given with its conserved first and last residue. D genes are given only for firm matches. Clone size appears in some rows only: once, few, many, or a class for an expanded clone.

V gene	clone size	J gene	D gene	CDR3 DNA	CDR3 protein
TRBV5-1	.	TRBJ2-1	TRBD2	TGCGCCAGCAGCTCCGGGACGGCCGGGACTAGAAGCGGCTTAGAGCAGTTCTTC	CASSSGTAGTRSGLEQFF
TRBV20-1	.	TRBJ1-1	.	TGCAGTGCTAGTTGGTTTATGAACACTGAAGCTTTCTTT	CSASWFMNTEAFF
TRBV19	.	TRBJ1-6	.	TGTGCCAGTAGTGACGTACAGGGATTTAATTCACCCCTCCACTTT	CASSDVQGFNSPLHF
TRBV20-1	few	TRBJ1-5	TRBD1	TGCAGTGCTACCAGGGGGCGGCTCGGCAATCAGCCCCAGCATTTT	CSATRGRLGNQPQHF
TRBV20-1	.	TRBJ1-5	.	TGCAGTGCTAGTAACGGGGGGAGCAATCAGACCCAGCATTTT	CSASNGGSNQTQHF
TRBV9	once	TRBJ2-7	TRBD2	TGTGCCAGCAGCGTAGGGCTAGCGGGTTACTACGAGCAGTACTTC	CASSVGLAGYYEQYF
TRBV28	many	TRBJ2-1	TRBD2	TGTGCCAGCAGGTGGACTAGCGGTGACAATGAGCAGTTCTTC	CASRWTSGDNEQFF
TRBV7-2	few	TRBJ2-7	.	TGTGCCAGCAGCTTAGGTGGGCAGGTCTCCTACGAGCAGTACTTC	CASSLGGQVSYEQYF
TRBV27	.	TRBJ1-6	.	TGTGCCAGCAGTGCGTATTTGGGCGGTAATTCACCCCTCCACTTT	CASSAYLGGNSPLHF
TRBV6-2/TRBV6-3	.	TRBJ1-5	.	TGTGCCAGCAGTTCCGCGATCCAACAGCCCCAGCATTTT	CASSSAIQQPQHF